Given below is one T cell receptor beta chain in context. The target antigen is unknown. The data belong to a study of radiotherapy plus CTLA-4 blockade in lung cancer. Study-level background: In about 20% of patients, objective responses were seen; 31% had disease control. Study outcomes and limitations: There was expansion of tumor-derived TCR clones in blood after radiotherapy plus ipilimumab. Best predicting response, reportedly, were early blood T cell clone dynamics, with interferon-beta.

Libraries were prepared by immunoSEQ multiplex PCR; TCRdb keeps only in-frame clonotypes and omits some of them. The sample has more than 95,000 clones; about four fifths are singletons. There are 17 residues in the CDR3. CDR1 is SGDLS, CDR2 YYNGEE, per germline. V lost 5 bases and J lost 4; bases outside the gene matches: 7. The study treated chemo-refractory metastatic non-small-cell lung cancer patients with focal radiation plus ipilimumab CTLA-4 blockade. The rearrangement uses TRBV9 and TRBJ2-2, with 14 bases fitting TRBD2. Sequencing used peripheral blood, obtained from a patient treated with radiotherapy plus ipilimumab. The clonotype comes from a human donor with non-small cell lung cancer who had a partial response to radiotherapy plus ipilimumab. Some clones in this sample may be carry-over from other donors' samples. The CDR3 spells CASRAGLAGDGTGELFF. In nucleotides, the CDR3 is TGTGCCAGCAGAGCGGGACTAGCGGGAGATGGCACCGGGGAGCTGTTTTTT.